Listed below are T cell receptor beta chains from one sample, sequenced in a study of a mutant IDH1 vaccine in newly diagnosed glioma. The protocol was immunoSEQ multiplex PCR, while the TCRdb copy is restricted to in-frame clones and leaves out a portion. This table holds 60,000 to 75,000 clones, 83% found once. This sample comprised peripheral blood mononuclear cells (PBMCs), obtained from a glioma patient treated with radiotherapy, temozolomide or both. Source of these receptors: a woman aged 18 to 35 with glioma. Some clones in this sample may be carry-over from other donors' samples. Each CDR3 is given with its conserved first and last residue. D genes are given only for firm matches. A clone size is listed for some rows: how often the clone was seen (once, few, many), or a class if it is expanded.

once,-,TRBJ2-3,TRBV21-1,TGTGCCAGCAGCAAAGGTCGGTCCCGACGATCAGATACGCAGTATTTT,CASSKGRSRRSDTQYF
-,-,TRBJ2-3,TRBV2,TGTGCCAGCAGTGAAAGGGCGCTAGGGTCAGATACGCAGTATTTT,CASSERALGSDTQYF
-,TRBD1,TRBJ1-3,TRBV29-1,TGCAGCGTGGGGGACAGGGCGATCTCTGGAAACACCATATATTTT,CSVGDRAISGNTIYF
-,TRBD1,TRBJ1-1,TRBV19,TGTGCCAGTACCCAACAGGGGGCCAGGACTGAAGCTTTCTTT,CASTQQGARTEAFF
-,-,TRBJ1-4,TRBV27,TGTGCCAGCAGTTTACAGGGTGACGAAAAACTGTTTTTT,CASSLQGDEKLFF
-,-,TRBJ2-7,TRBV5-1,TGCGCCAGCAGCTTGCGCCCCTGGACGGGAAGGCACGAGCAGTACTTC,CASSLRPWTGRHEQYF
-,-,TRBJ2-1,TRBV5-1,TGCGCCAGCAGCTTGGTGCAGGGCAATGAGCAGTTCTTC,CASSLVQGNEQFF
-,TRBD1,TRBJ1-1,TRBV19,TGTGCCAGCCTTCACAGGGGGCGAGGGGACACTGAAGCTTTCTTT,CASLHRGRGDTEAFF
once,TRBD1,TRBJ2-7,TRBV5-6,TGTGCCAGCAGCTTCGGGACAGGGGTCTACGAGCAGTACTTC,CASSFGTGVYEQYF
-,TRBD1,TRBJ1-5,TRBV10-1,TGCGCCAGCATTCCGGGACAGGGGGCCAGCAATCAGCCCCAGCATTTT,CASIPGQGASNQPQHF
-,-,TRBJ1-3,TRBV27,TGTGCCAGCCAGGGGAGGTTGGGAAACACCATATATTTT,CASQGRLGNTIYF
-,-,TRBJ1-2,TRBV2,TGTGCCAGCAGTGATCGGACGGCCGGATGGGGCGGCTACACCTTC,CASSDRTAGWGGYTF
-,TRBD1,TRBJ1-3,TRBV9,TGTGCCAGCAGCCCGGGACAGAAACCTGGAAACACCATATATTTT,CASSPGQKPGNTIYF
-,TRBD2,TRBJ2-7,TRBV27,TGTGCCAGCACTCCCCGGGGGGGGAGGGAACTTTACGAGCAGTACTTC,CASTPRGGRELYEQYF
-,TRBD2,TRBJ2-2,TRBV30,TGTGCCTGGACCAGGATAGCGGGATCCCCCACCGGGGAGCTGTTTTTT,CAWTRIAGSPTGELFF
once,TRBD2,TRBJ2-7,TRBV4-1,TGCGCCAGCAGCCTGCTTCTGCCCCTAGCGGGAGTTTCCTACGAGCAGTACTTC,CASSLLLPLAGVSYEQYF
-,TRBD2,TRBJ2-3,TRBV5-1,TGCGCCAGCAGAACGGGGGGGCGCACGCAGTATTTT,CASRTGGRTQYF
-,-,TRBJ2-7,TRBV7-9,TGTGCCAGCAGCTTAAGCTCCGGGTCCTACGAGCAGTACTTC,CASSLSSGSYEQYF
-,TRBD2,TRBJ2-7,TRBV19,TGTGCCAGTACCTCCCTGGCCCGGGGGGGCAACGAGCAGTACTTC,CASTSLARGGNEQYF
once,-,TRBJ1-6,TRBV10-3,TGTGCCATCAGGGACGGCCATAATTCACCCCTCCACTTT,CAIRDGHNSPLHF
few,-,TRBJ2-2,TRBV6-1,TGTGCCAGCAGTCAGACTAACACCGGGGAGCTGTTTTTT,CASSQTNTGELFF
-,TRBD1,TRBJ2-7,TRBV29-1,TGCAGCGTTGAAGGGACGACAGGGGATCCCTACGAGCAGTACTTC,CSVEGTTGDPYEQYF